This T cell receptor beta chain was recovered during a study of Tregs in tolerant kidney transplant recipients. Related graft donors supplied nonmyeloablative bone marrow transplants, and mixed chimerism was transient. The ends lost 3 bases at V and 10 bases at J; junction bases unmatched: 14. Germline V gene lookup returns CDR1 SGHTA and CDR2 FQGNSA. The CDR3 runs to 16 residues. Clones were read by immunoSEQ multiplex PCR, and TCRdb kept only the in-frame ones, dropping some. Among fewer than 95,000 clones listed, approximately 94% were seen once. This TCR derives from a human patient who received a combined kidney and bone marrow transplant. The graft donor may be the source of some T cells. This chain uses TRBV7-2 with TRBJ1-1, with 10 bases lining up with TRBD1. Specimen: CD4+ T cells from blood (PBMCs), collected 12 months after the transplant. CDR3 nucleotide sequence: TGTGCCAGCAGCTTGAGTTGGGGACAGGGGCTCTCTGGAGCTTTCTTT. Translation: CASSLSWGQGLSGAFF.